This T cell receptor (beta chain) stems from a study of blood T cell repertoires in COVID-19. Study at large: Sample material is recorded as cDNA or gDNA derived from T cells, B-cell-depleted T cells, or PBMCs.

This CDR3 contains 16 residues. Germline CDR1 and CDR2: LNHNV and YYDKDF (reference sequence). V was clipped by 3 bases and J by 3 bases; unmatched bases: 8. Method: immunoSEQ multiplex PCR; TCRdb's copy keeps in-frame clones and lacks some. The data hold some 200,000 clones, with about 79% observed a single time. The TCR originated in a woman between 65 and 79 years old with acute or convalescent COVID-19. Specimen: peripheral blood. This chain links TRBV15 with TRBJ2-7, with 10 bases lining up with TRBD1. CDR3 nucleotides: TGTGCCACCAGCAGGGGGACAGGGGATGTCTTCTACGAGCAGTACTTC. This codes for CATSRGTGDVFYEQYF.